This TCR beta chain stems from a study of T cell responses to AZD1222 COVID-19 vaccine. Assay used: immunoSEQ multiplex PCR; TCRdb lists only in-frame clones, some missing. The table lists roughly 150,000 clones, just over 90% of them singletons, with 1% to 1.5% in the top ten. V dropped 2 bases and J dropped 3 bases, with 16 bases sitting between them. The CDR3 sequence is 17 residues long. Per the germline V gene, CDR1 is LGHNA and CDR2 is YSLEER. The chain couples TRBV4-3 to TRBJ2-2; TRBD1 or TRBD2 may be the D gene (5 bases each). The sequencing here drew on peripheral blood, taken 28 days after the second AZD1222 dose. This TCR came from an adult who received the AZD1222 COVID-19 vaccine. The CDR3 protein is CASSQMGGTKDTGELFF. The CDR3 DNA reads TGCGCCAGCAGCCAAATGGGTGGGACCAAGGACACCGGGGAGCTGTTTTTT.